Below are 2 T cell receptor beta chains sequenced from a single sample in a study of blood T cell repertoires in COVID-19. Sequencing used immunoSEQ multiplex PCR; TCRdb keeps in-frame clones, though not all of them. The sample consists of over 90,000 clones, approximately 88% of them appearing once. The sequencing input was peripheral blood. The receptors stem from a woman in her fifties or sixties with acute or convalescent COVID-19.

This sequence joins TRBV2 and TRBJ1-5; D is possibly TRBD1 (5 bases). This CDR3 is built from 14 residues. Germline V gene sequence: CDR1 SNHLY, CDR2 FYNNEI. The V and J ends lost 3 bases and 7 bases respectively, with 13 bases between them. As DNA, the CDR3 is TGTGCCAGCAGTGAGACCTTGCAGGGACAGCCCCAGCATTTT. This encodes CASSETLQGQPQHF.

The chain is built from TRBV4-1 and TRBJ2-3, with D uncertain. CDR3 length equals 14 residues. CDR1 is MGHRA, CDR2 YSYEKL, per germline. The germline V and J ends were trimmed by 0 bases and 3 bases, with 7 bases remaining between them. The CDR3 sequence: CASSQEVRTDTQYF. In DNA, the CDR3 is TGCGCCAGCAGCCAAGAGGTCCGGACAGATACGCAGTATTTT.